A selection of T cell receptor beta chains follows, all from one sample in a study of blood T cell repertoires in COVID-19. Libraries were prepared by immunoSEQ multiplex PCR; TCRdb keeps only in-frame clonotypes and omits some of them. The data show under 200,000 clones, more than 75% seen once. The sequenced sample was PBMCs or T cells enriched from blood (not recorded which). These receptors were obtained from a woman between 45 and 60 years old who had recovered from COVID-19. Both conserved end residues are part of each CDR3. A D gene is named only where the DNA matches it firmly. Clone size is given for some rows only: seen once, a few or many times, or a class if the clone is expanded.

V: TRBV5-1
length: 12
D: .
size: .
J: TRBJ2-7
CDR3: CASSLVSYEQYF
DNA: TGCGCCAGCAGCTTGGTCAGCTACGAGCAGTACTTC

V: TRBV5-1
length: 13
D: TRBD1
size: once
J: TRBJ2-1
CDR3: CASSLQGSDEQFF
DNA: TGCGCCAGCAGCTTACAGGGGTCCGATGAGCAGTTCTTC

V: TRBV19
length: 14
D: TRBD2
size: .
J: TRBJ2-1
CDR3: CASSTGGTNNEQFF
DNA: TGTGCCAGTAGTACGGGGGGGACCAACAATGAGCAGTTCTTC

V: TRBV7-9
length: 16
D: .
size: .
J: TRBJ2-1
CDR3: CASSLGHGSSYNEQFF
DNA: TGTGCCAGCAGCTTAGGTCACGGGAGTAGCTACAATGAGCAGTTCTTC

V: TRBV11-2
length: 20
D: TRBD2
size: few
J: TRBJ2-4
CDR3: CASSLDGSWSGRAFKNIQYF
DNA: TGTGCCAGCAGCTTAGATGGCAGCTGGAGCGGGAGGGCGTTCAAAAACATTCAGTACTTC

V: TRBV11-2
length: 18
D: TRBD1
size: .
J: TRBJ1-2
CDR3: CASSLDLEGDSNNYGYTF
DNA: TGTGCCAGCAGCTTAGATCTAGAGGGGGACAGTAATAACTATGGCTACACCTTC

V: TRBV7-6
length: 16
D: TRBD1
size: .
J: TRBJ2-1
CDR3: CASSLEQGANYNEQFF
DNA: TGTGCCAGCAGCTTAGAACAGGGGGCAAACTACAATGAGCAGTTCTTC

V: TRBV3-1/TRBV3-2
length: 14
D: TRBD1
size: .
J: TRBJ1-5
CDR3: CASSPGQGHQPQHF
DNA: TGTGCCAGCAGCCCGGGACAGGGACATCAGCCCCAGCATTTT

V: TRBV5-1
length: 14
D: .
size: .
J: TRBJ1-1
CDR3: CASSLDGQRPEAFF
DNA: TGCGCCAGCAGCTTGGATGGACAACGGCCTGAAGCTTTCTTT

V: TRBV3-1/TRBV3-2
length: 14
D: TRBD2
size: .
J: TRBJ2-1
CDR3: CASTLAGEYNEQFF
DNA: TGTGCCAGCACACTAGCGGGAGAATACAATGAGCAGTTCTTC

V: TRBV11-3
length: 15
D: .
size: .
J: TRBJ1-2
CDR3: CASSLGGSAGYGYTF
DNA: TGTGCCAGCAGCTTAGGAGGATCAGCGGGGTATGGCTACACCTTC

V: TRBV6-5
length: 12
D: TRBD2
size: .
J: TRBJ2-5
CDR3: CASTGGQETQYF
DNA: TGTGCCAGCACGGGAGGTCAAGAGACCCAGTACTTC

V: TRBV14
length: 12
D: .
size: .
J: TRBJ2-1
CDR3: CASSQVASEQFF
DNA: TGTGCCAGCAGCCAAGTAGCCAGTGAGCAGTTCTTC

V: TRBV5-1
length: 15
D: .
size: .
J: TRBJ2-7
CDR3: CASSQQGPPGHEQYF
DNA: TGCGCCAGCAGCCAACAGGGTCCCCCGGGGCACGAGCAGTACTTC

V: TRBV4-1
length: 16
D: TRBD1
size: .
J: TRBJ2-5
CDR3: CASSQALTTGGAGQYF
DNA: TGCGCCAGCAGCCAAGCCTTAACTACAGGGGGCGCGGGCCAGTACTTC

V: TRBV14
length: 16
D: TRBD1
size: once
J: TRBJ2-2
CDR3: CASSQDSRGRTGELFF
DNA: TGTGCCAGCAGCCAAGATTCGAGGGGGCGGACCGGGGAGCTGTTTTTT

V: TRBV19
length: 23
D: TRBD2
size: .
J: TRBJ2-1
CDR3: CASSIPPFPYGSGRQSSYNEQFF
DNA: TGTGCCAGTAGTATTCCCCCTTTCCCTTATGGTAGCGGGAGGCAGAGCTCCTACAATGAGCAGTTCTTC

V: TRBV5-4
length: 13
D: .
size: .
J: TRBJ2-3
CDR3: CASSTPAEDTQYF
DNA: TGTGCCAGCAGCACCCCAGCGGAAGATACGCAGTATTTT

V: TRBV19
length: 14
D: .
size: .
J: TRBJ2-1
CDR3: CASSLDSSYNEQFF
DNA: TGTGCCAGTAGTCTCGACAGCTCCTACAATGAGCAGTTCTTC

V: TRBV11-2
length: 16
D: .
size: .
J: TRBJ1-2
CDR3: CASSLDGGGADYGYTF
DNA: TGTGCCAGCAGCTTAGATGGTGGGGGCGCCGACTATGGCTACACCTTC

V: TRBV18
length: 14
D: .
size: .
J: TRBJ2-3
CDR3: CASSRAGLTDTQYF
DNA: TGTGCCAGCTCACGGGCGGGACTCACAGATACGCAGTATTTT

V: TRBV27
length: 13
D: .
size: .
J: TRBJ1-1
CDR3: CASRRHQNTEAFF
DNA: TGTGCCAGCAGGCGCCACCAGAACACTGAAGCTTTCTTT

V: TRBV19
length: 15
D: TRBD2
size: .
J: TRBJ2-7
CDR3: CASSPTSGRTHEQYF
DNA: TGTGCCAGTAGTCCCACTAGCGGGAGAACCCACGAGCAGTACTTC

V: TRBV6-5
length: 14
D: .
size: .
J: TRBJ1-2
CDR3: CASTRHGGIYGYTF
DNA: TGTGCCAGCACCCGCCACGGGGGTATCTATGGCTACACCTTC

V: TRBV7-3
length: 13
D: .
size: .
J: TRBJ2-5
CDR3: CASSLMAEETQYF
DNA: TGTGCCAGCAGCTTAATGGCCGAAGAGACCCAGTACTTC

V: TRBV7-9
length: 15
D: .
size: .
J: TRBJ2-3
CDR3: CASSLERSSTDTQYF
DNA: TGTGCCAGCAGCTTAGAGCGTTCTAGCACAGATACGCAGTATTTT

V: TRBV18
length: 15
D: .
size: few
J: TRBJ2-7
CDR3: CASSPGVGGLDEQYF
DNA: TGTGCCAGCTCACCCGGGGTGGGGGGGCTCGACGAGCAGTACTTC

V: TRBV20-1
length: 15
D: TRBD2
size: .
J: TRBJ2-3
CDR3: CSASPLAVSTDTQYF
DNA: TGCAGTGCTAGTCCGCTAGCGGTAAGCACAGATACGCAGTATTTT

V: TRBV5-1
length: 13
D: TRBD1
size: .
J: TRBJ2-7
CDR3: CASSGQGVYEQYF
DNA: TGCGCCAGCAGCGGGCAGGGGGTCTACGAGCAGTACTTC